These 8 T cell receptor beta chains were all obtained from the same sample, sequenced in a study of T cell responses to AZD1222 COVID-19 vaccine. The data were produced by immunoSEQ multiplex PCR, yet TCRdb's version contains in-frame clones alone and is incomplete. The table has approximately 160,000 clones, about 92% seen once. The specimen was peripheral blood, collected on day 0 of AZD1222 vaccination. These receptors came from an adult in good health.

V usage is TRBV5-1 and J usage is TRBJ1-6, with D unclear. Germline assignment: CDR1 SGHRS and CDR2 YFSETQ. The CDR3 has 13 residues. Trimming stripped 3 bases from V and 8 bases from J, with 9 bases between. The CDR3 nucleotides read TGCGCCAGCAGCTCAGGACGAGATTCACCCCTCCACTTT. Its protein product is CASSSGRDSPLHF.

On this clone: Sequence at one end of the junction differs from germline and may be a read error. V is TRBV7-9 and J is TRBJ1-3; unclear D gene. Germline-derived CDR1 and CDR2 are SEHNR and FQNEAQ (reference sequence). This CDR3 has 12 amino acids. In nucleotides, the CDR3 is TGTGCCAGCAGCTTAGACAGTGCCAGGATAAAGTTT. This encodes CASSLDSARIKF.

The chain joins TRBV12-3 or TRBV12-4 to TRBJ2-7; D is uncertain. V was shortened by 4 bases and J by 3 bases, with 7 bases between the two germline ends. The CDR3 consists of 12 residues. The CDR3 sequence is CASSSDGYEQYF. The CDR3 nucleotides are TGTGCCAGCAGTTCGGACGGCTACGAGCAGTACTTC.

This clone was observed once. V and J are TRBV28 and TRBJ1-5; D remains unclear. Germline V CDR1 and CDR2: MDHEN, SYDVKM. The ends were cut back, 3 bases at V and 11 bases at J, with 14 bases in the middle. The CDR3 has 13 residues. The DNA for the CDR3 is TGTGCCAGCAGTTTTCCAGGCCCCCGAGCCCAGCATTTT. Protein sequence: CASSFPGPRAQHF.

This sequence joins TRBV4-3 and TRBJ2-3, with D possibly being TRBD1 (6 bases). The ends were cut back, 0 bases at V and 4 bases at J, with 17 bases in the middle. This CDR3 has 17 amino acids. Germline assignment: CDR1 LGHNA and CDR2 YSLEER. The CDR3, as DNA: TGCGCCAGCAGCCAAGATCTCGGTGTAGGGGGAGCAGATACGCAGTATTTT. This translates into CASSQDLGVGGADTQYF.

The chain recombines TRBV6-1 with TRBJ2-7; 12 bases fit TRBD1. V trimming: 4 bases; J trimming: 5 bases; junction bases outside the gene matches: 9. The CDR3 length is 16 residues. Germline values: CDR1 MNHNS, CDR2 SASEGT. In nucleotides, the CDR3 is TGTGCCAGCAGTGGCGGGGACAGGGACAGGGGGCACGAGCAGTACTTC. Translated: CASSGGDRDRGHEQYF.

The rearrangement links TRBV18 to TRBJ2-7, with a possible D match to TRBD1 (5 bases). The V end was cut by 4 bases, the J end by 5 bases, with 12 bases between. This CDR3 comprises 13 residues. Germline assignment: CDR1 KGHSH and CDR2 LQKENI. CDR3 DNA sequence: TGTGCCAGCTCACAGGCGGCAGGGAACGAGCAGTACTTC. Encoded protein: CASSQAAGNEQYF.

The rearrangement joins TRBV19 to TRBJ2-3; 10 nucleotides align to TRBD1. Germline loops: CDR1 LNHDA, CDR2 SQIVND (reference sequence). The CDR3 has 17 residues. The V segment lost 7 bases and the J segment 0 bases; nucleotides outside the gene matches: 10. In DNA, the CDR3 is TGTGCCAGTACCCTCGTCCGGGACAGGGGAAGCACAGATACGCAGTATTTT. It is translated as CASTLVRDRGSTDTQYF.